The rows below give T cell receptor beta chains drawn from one sample of a study of blood T cell repertoires in COVID-19. This table comes from immunoSEQ multiplex PCR, and its TCRdb copy is limited to in-frame clones, with some not included. The table includes about 100,000 clones, 80% to 90% detected once. Sequencing was carried out using peripheral blood. Every receptor here comes from a man between 50 and 59 years old with acute or convalescent COVID-19. Both conserved end residues are part of each CDR3. D genes are given only for firm matches. Clone size, where shown, is once, few, many, or a class for clones that have expanded.

DNA,CDR3,V,J,D,size
TGTGCCAGCAGTCCGACAGGGGGCAAGGATCAGCCCCAGCATTTT,CASSPTGGKDQPQHF,TRBV6-4,TRBJ1-5,TRBD1,once
TGTGCCAGCAGCGGGACAGGAACAAGCTCTGGAAACACCATATATTTT,CASSGTGTSSGNTIYF,TRBV9,TRBJ1-3,TRBD1,NA
TGCGCCAGCAGTAACAGGGGTCCCACTGAAGCTTTCTTT,CASSNRGPTEAFF,TRBV10-2,TRBJ1-1,TRBD1,NA
TGTGCCAGTAGTATCTGGGGGCTGGACACTGAAGCTTTCTTT,CASSIWGLDTEAFF,TRBV19,TRBJ1-1,NA,few
TGCGCCAGCAGCCAAGATAGCGGCTCCTACGAGCAGTACTTC,CASSQDSGSYEQYF,TRBV4-1,TRBJ2-7,NA,NA
TGCGCCAGCAGTGGAGGTTTCGATGGCTACACCTTC,CASSGGFDGYTF,TRBV10-2,TRBJ1-2,NA,NA
TGTGCCAGCAGTCGCAGGGGGACTAGCGGGAGATCGGCCAAAAACATTCAGTACTTC,CASSRRGTSGRSAKNIQYF,TRBV4-2,TRBJ2-4,TRBD2,once
TGCGCCAGCAGCTTGGGGGGAGAAGCGTTCTTC,CASSLGGEAFF,TRBV5-1,TRBJ2-1,NA,NA
TGTGCCAGCAGCTTGCCCCGGGACAGGGGGCGTCCAGATACGCAGTATTTT,CASSLPRDRGRPDTQYF,TRBV5-4,TRBJ2-3,TRBD1,NA
TGTGCCAGCCGGACAGGACACACCGGGGAGCTGTTTTTT,CASRTGHTGELFF,TRBV7-9,TRBJ2-2,TRBD1,NA
TGTGCCAGCAGTCAAAACAGGGCCAGCTCCTATAATTCACCCCTCCACTTT,CASSQNRASSYNSPLHF,TRBV28,TRBJ1-6,NA,NA
TGTGCCAGCAGTTCCACCTACCAACAGGGGGCTGAAGCTTTCTTT,CASSSTYQQGAEAFF,TRBV28,TRBJ1-1,TRBD1,NA
TGTGCCAGCAGTGATTTGGGGCAGGGAAATGAGCAGTTCTTC,CASSDLGQGNEQFF,TRBV25-1,TRBJ2-1,NA,NA
TGTGCCAGCAGCACCGACAGTTACATAGATACGCAGTATTTT,CASSTDSYIDTQYF,TRBV11-3,TRBJ2-3,NA,NA
TGTGCCAGCAGCTCGGACTCGAGGGCTAGCGGGAAAATGCCTCTCTTC,CASSSDSRASGKMPLF,TRBV5-4,TRBJ2-1,TRBD2,NA
TGCGCCAGCAGCAGCGGACAGAAAAACATTCAGTACTTC,CASSSGQKNIQYF,TRBV5-1,TRBJ2-4,NA,NA
TGTGCCAGCAGTTTGGGAAGGGGCCAGCCCCAGCATTTT,CASSLGRGQPQHF,TRBV27,TRBJ1-5,NA,NA
TGTGCCAGCAGCTCCGGACTAGCGGGAGGGAGGGGTCACAATGAGCAGTTCTTC,CASSSGLAGGRGHNEQFF,TRBV5-4,TRBJ2-1,TRBD2,NA
TGTGCCAGCAGTTTATCCGGGGGAGATCCTGAAGCTTTCTTT,CASSLSGGDPEAFF,TRBV28,TRBJ1-1,NA,NA
TGTGCCATCAGTGGAGGGGACAAGTCATCACCCCTCCACTTT,CAISGGDKSSPLHF,TRBV10-3,TRBJ1-6,NA,NA
TGTGCCAGCAGCCGTCGGCTAGCGGGGCGAGGGGCCTACGAGCAGTACTTC,CASSRRLAGRGAYEQYF,TRBV11-2,TRBJ2-7,TRBD2,NA
TGTGCCAGCAGTCCGACAGATACGCAGTATTTT,CASSPTDTQYF,TRBV12-3/TRBV12-4,TRBJ2-3,NA,few
TGTGCCAGCAGTTTAGACGGGAACTATGGCTACACCTTC,CASSLDGNYGYTF,TRBV28,TRBJ1-2,NA,once
TGTGCCAGCAGTTTATACAGGTCCGGCTACAATGAGCAGTTCTTC,CASSLYRSGYNEQFF,TRBV28,TRBJ2-1,NA,NA
TGTGCCAGCAGTCCCGGGACAAAAAATGAGCAGTTCTTC,CASSPGTKNEQFF,TRBV12-3/TRBV12-4,TRBJ2-1,NA,NA
TGTGCCAGCGGGAACAATGAGCAGTTCTTC,CASGNNEQFF,TRBV19,TRBJ2-1,NA,many
TGTGCCAGCAGTTTATGGGTGGGAGAAGCAGATACGCAGTATTTT,CASSLWVGEADTQYF,TRBV28,TRBJ2-3,NA,once
TGTGCCAGCAGCCGTCGGGTCCCTTGGGGGGAGCTGTTTTTT,CASSRRVPWGELFF,TRBV7-7,TRBJ2-2,NA,NA
TGTGCCACCGAAACTACGAACACCGGGGAGCTGTTTTTT,CATETTNTGELFF,TRBV28,TRBJ2-2,NA,NA
TGCGCCAGCAGCTTGGGCCCAGGGGGGTTGAACACTGAAGCTTTCTTT,CASSLGPGGLNTEAFF,TRBV5-1,TRBJ1-1,TRBD1,NA
TGTGCCAGTAGTACCCCGTCGGTTAATGAAAAACTGTTTTTT,CASSTPSVNEKLFF,TRBV28,TRBJ1-4,NA,NA
TGTGCCAGTAACTTCGGGGGAGATGGCTACACCTTC,CASNFGGDGYTF,TRBV19,TRBJ1-2,NA,NA
TGTGCCAGCAGTCGATCGACAGGGTTGGGCTACACCTTC,CASSRSTGLGYTF,TRBV2,TRBJ1-2,TRBD1,few
TGTGCTAGTGGCCCCCGTGGACTAGCGGGTGTCAATGAGCAGTTCTTC,CASGPRGLAGVNEQFF,TRBV12-5,TRBJ2-1,TRBD2,NA